A single sample gave rise to the 8 T cell receptor beta chains below, sequenced in a study of radiation and T cells in renal cell carcinoma. Clones were sequenced by immunoSEQ multiplex PCR, and TCRdb holds only the in-frame ones, with some missing. The sample consists of roughly 12,000 clones, about 71% of them appearing once. Stated treatment: treatment-naive control, cytoreductive nephrectomy. This sample comprised tumor tissue, obtained from a patient whose treatment was nephrectomy without radiotherapy. All receptors come from a woman older than 75 with renal cell carcinoma.

This clone was recorded once. V and J are TRBV5-1 and TRBJ2-1, with D tentatively TRBD2 (6 bases). This CDR3 has 16 amino acids. Trimming cost V 3 bases and J 0 bases, with 13 bases left between them. Germline V gene data show CDR1 as SGHRS and CDR2 as YFSETQ. Written as DNA, the CDR3 is TGCGCCAGCAGCTACCTAGCGTCGAGCTCCTACAATGAGCAGTTCTTC. Translation: CASSYLASSSYNEQFF.

The V call is TRBV14, the J call TRBJ1-1, with unresolved D. The ends were cut back, 2 bases at V and 11 bases at J, with 27 bases in the middle. The CDR3 loop spans 17 amino acids. Germline values: CDR1 SGHDN, CDR2 FVKESK. The DNA for the CDR3 is TGTGCCAGCAGCCAAACTATCCCCCAAACTGTTTCCCACCAGGCTTTCTTT. The encoded protein is CASSQTIPQTVSHQAFF.

This clone was seen only once. The genes are TRBV27 and TRBJ2-6, with D possibly TRBD1 on 6 matching bases. V shed 7 bases and J shed 0 bases, with 13 bases lying between them. Germline CDR1 is MNHEY and CDR2 is SMNVEV (reference sequence). The CDR3 consists of 16 residues. The CDR3 DNA reads as TGTGCCAGCAAACAGGGAGCGAACTCTGGGGCCAACGTCCTGACTTTC. Translation: CASKQGANSGANVLTF.

The CDR3 sequence: CASGPTEVATEAFF. The CDR3 region has the DNA TGTGCTAGTGGTCCGACAGAGGTGGCCACTGAAGCTTTCTTT. The J gene is TRBJ1-1, the V gene TRBV12-5; maybe TRBD1 (5 bases). CDR3 length: 14 residues. The germline CDR1 and CDR2 sequences are LGHNT and FRNRAP. The V end was cut by 5 bases, the J end by 4 bases, with 14 bases between.

The chain carries TRBV5-8 and TRBJ1-1; TRBD1 is a possible D gene (6 bases). The germline CDR1 and CDR2 sequences are SGHTS and YDEGEE. This CDR3 is 13 amino acids long. The V end lost 2 bases, the J end lost 7 bases, and 12 bases lay between the germline ends. The CDR3 sequence is CASSLLTGDEAFF. The CDR3 DNA is TGTGCCAGCAGCTTACTGACAGGAGATGAAGCTTTCTTT.

The CDR3, as DNA: TGCAGCGTTGCATGGGCGGATGAAAAACTGTTTTTT. Residues: CSVAWADEKLFF. The chain combines TRBV29-1 with TRBJ1-4, with D unclear. V shed 4 bases and J shed 6 bases, with 9 bases lying between them. Germline V gene lookup returns CDR1 SQVTM and CDR2 ANQGSEA. CDR3 length: 12 residues.

CDR3 DNA: TGCGCCAGCAGCTTGGCCCCAGGAACTGGAAACACCATATATTTT. Translating gives CASSLAPGTGNTIYF. The chain joins TRBV5-1 to TRBJ1-3; D unclear. The CDR3 runs to 15 residues. Germline loops: CDR1 SGHRS, CDR2 YFSETQ. V lost 0 bases to trimming and J lost 2 bases, with 9 bases between them.

A word on this clone: With a far larger clone one base away, a read error is the likely cause. V is TRBV7-2 and J is TRBJ1-3; no clear D. V was clipped by 1 base and J by 0 bases, with 13 bases between them. The CDR3 runs to 17 residues. Germline CDR1 and CDR2: SGHTA and FQGNSA. The CDR3 is CASSLEVGVHSGNTIYF. DNA for the CDR3: TGTGCCAGCAGCTTAGAAGTCGGCGTCCACTCTGGAAACACCATATATTTT.